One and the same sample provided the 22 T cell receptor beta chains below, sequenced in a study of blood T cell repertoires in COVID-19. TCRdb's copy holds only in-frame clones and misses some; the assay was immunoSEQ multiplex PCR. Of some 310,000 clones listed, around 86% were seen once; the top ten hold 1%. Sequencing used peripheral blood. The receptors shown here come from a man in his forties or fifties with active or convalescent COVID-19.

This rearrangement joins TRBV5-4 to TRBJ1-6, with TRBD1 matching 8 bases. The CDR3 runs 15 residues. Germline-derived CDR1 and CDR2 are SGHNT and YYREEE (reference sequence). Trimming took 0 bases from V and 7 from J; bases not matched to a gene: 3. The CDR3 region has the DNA TGTGCCAGCAGCTTGGGCGGACAGGGAAATTCACCCCTCCACTTT. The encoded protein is CASSLGGQGNSPLHF.

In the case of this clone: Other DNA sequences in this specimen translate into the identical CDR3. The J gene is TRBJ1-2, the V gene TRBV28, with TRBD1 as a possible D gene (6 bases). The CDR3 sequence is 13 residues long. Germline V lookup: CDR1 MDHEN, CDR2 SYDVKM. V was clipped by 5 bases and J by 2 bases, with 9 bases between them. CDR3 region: CASSPTGNYGYTF. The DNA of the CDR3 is TGTGCCAGCAGTCCCACAGGGAACTATGGCTACACCTTC.

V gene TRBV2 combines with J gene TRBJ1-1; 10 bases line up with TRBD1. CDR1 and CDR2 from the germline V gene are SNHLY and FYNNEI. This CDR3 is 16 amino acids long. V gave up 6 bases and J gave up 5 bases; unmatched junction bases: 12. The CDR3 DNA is TGTGCCAGCAGCCCGGGACAGGGGTTAATCGGGACTGAAGCTTTCTTT. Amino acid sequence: CASSPGQGLIGTEAFF.

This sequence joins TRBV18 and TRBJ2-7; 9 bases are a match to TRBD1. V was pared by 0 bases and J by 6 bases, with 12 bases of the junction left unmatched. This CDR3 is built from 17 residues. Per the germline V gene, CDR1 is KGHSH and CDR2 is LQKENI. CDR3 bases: TGTGCCAGCTCACCACCTAAAAATGGGGCGGGACAGGGCGAGCAGTACTTC. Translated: CASSPPKNGAGQGEQYF.

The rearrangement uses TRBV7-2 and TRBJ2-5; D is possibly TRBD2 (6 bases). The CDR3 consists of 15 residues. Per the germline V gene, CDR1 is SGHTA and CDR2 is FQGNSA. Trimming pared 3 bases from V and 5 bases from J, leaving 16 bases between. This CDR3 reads CASSLGLQGVETQYF. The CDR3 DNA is TGTGCCAGCAGCTTGGGACTCCAGGGAGTGGAGACCCAGTACTTC.

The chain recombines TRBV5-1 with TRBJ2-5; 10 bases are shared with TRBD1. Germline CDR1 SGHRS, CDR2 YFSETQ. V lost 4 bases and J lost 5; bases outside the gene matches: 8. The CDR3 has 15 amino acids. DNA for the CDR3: TGCGCCAGCAGCGGAGGGACAGGGGTTCTGGAGACCCAGTACTTC. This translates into CASSGGTGVLETQYF.

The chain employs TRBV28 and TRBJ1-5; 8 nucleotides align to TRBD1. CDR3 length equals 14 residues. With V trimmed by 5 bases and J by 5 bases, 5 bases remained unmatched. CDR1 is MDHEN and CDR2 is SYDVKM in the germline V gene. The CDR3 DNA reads TGTGCCAGCAGTCGGACAGGGCCTGATCAGCCCCAGCATTTT. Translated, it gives CASSRTGPDQPQHF.

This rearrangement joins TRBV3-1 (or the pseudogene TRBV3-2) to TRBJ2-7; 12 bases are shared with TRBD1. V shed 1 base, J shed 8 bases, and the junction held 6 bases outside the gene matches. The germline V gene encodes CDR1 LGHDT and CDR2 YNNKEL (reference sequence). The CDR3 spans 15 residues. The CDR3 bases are TGTGCCAGCAGCCAAGGAAGGGGACAGGGGGCCAAGCAGTACTTC. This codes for CASSQGRGQGAKQYF.

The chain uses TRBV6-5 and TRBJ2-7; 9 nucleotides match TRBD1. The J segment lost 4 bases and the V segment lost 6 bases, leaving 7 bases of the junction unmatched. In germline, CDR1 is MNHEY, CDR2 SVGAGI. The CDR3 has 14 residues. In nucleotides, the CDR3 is TGTGCCAGCAGAAGAGGACAGGGGCAATACGAGCAGTACTTC. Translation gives CASRRGQGQYEQYF.

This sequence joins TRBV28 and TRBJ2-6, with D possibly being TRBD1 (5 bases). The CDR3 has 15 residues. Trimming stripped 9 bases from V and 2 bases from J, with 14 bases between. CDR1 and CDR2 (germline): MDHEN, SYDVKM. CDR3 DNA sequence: TGTGCCAGTGCAAGGGGCTCCCCTGGGGCCAACGTCCTGACTTTC. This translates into CASARGSPGANVLTF.

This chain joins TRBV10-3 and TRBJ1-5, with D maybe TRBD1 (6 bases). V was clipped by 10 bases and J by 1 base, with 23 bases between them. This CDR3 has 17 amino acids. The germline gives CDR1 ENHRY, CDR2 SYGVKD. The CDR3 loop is CATADRPPFSSNQPQHF. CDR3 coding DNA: TGTGCCACCGCGGACAGACCGCCCTTCTCGAGCAATCAGCCCCAGCATTTT.

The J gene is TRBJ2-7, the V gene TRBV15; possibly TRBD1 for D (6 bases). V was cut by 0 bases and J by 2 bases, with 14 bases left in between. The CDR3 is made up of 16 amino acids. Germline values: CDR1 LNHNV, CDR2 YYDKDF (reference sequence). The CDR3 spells CATSRDTGQLAYEQYF. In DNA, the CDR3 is TGTGCCACCAGCAGAGATACTGGACAGTTAGCCTACGAGCAGTACTTC.

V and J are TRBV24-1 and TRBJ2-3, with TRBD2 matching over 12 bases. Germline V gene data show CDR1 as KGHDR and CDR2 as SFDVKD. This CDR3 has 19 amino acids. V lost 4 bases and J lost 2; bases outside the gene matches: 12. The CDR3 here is CATSDPSSGRAWITDTQYF. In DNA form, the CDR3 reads TGTGCCACCAGTGACCCCTCTAGCGGGAGGGCCTGGATCACAGATACGCAGTATTTT.

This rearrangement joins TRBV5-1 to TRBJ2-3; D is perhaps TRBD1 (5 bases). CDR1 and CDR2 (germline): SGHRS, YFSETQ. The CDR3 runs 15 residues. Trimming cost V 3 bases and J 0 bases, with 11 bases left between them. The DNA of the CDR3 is TGCGCCAGCAGCTCGGGCTACAGGAGCACAGATACGCAGTATTTT. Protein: CASSSGYRSTDTQYF.

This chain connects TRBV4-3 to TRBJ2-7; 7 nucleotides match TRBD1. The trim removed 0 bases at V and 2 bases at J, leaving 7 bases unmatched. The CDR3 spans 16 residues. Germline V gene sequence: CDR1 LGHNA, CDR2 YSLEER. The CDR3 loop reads CASSQETGTVPYEQYF. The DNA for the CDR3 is TGCGCCAGCAGCCAAGAAACCGGGACAGTACCCTACGAGCAGTACTTC.

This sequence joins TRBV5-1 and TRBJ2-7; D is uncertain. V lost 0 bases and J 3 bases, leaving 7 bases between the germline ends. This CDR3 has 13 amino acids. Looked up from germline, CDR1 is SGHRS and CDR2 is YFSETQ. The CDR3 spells CASSLGSLYEQYF. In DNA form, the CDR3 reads TGCGCCAGCAGCTTGGGGAGCCTCTACGAGCAGTACTTC.

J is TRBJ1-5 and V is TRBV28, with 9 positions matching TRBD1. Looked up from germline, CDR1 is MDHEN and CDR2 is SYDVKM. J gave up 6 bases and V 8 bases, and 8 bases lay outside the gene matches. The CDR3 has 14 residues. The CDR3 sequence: CASGPGTGPQPQHF. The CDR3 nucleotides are TGTGCCAGCGGCCCCGGGACAGGGCCTCAGCCCCAGCATTTT.

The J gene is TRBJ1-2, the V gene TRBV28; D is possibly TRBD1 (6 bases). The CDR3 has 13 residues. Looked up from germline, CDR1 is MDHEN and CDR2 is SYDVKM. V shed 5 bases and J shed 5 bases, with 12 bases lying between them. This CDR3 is CASSPRTEYGYTF. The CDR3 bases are TGTGCCAGCAGTCCCCGGACAGAATATGGCTACACCTTC.

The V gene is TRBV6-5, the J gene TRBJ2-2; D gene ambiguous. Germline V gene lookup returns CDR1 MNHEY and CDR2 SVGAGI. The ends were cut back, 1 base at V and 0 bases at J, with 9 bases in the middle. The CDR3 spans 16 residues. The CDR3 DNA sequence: TGTGCCAGCAGTTACTTAGCACTCCCGAACACCGGGGAGCTGTTTTTT. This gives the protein CASSYLALPNTGELFF.

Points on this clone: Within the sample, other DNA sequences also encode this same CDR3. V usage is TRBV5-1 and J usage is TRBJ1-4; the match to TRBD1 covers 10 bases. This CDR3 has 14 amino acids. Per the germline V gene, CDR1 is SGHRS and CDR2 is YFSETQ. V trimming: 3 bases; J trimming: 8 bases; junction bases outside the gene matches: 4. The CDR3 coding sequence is TGCGCCAGCAGCTCGGGACAGGGGAACGAAAAACTGTTTTTT. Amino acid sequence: CASSSGQGNEKLFF.

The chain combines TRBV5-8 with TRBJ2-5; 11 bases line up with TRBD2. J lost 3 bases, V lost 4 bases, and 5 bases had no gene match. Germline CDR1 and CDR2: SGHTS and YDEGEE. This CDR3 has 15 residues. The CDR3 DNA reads TGTGCCAGCAGCCACGGGACTAGCGGTGAAGAGACCCAGTACTTC. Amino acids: CASSHGTSGEETQYF.

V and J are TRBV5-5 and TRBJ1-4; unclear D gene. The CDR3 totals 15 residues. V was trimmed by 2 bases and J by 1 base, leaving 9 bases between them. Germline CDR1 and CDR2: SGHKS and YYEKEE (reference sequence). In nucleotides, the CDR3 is TGTGCCAGCAGCTTTTACCGGGGAACTAATGAAAAACTGTTTTTT. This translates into CASSFYRGTNEKLFF.